This entry features one T cell receptor beta chain sequence. This record belongs to a study of control samples from healthy donors and cancer patients. Per the germline V gene, CDR1 is LNHDA and CDR2 is SQIVND (reference sequence). This CDR3 has 14 amino acids. V dropped 3 bases and J dropped 5 bases, with 13 bases sitting between them. Sequencing was performed with immunoSEQ multiplex PCR; in TCRdb, only in-frame clones are kept and a portion is missing. Of about 120,000 clones in the sample, approximately 90% were seen once. V and J are TRBV19 and TRBJ2-5; tentative D call: TRBD2 (5 bases). Sequencing was carried out using blood. The clonotype was recovered from a woman aged 18-35 years in good health. In nucleotides, the CDR3 is TGTGCCAGTAGTATGTCGGGGATACGGGAGACCCAGTACTTC. It is translated as CASSMSGIRETQYF.